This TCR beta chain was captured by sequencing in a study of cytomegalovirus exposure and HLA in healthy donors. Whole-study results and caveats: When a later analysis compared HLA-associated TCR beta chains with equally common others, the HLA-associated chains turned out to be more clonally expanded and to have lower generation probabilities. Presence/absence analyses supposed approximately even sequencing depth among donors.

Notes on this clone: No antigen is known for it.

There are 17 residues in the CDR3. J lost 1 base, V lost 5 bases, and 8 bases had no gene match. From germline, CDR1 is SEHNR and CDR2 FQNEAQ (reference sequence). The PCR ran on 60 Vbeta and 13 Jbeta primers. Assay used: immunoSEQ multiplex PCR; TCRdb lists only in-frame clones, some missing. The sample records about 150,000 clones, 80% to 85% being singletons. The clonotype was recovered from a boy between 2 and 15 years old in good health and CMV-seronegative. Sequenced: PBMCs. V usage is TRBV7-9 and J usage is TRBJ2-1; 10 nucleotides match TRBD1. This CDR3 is CASSRDRGLTSYNEQFF. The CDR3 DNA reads TGTGCCAGCAGCCGGGACAGGGGTCTTACTTCCTACAATGAGCAGTTCTTC.